This entry is about one TCR beta chain. Its antigen is not known. The sample belongs to a study of OX40 agonist ivuxolimab in advanced cancers. As for the study in general: Having had anti-PD-1, anti-PD-L1 or anti-CTLA-4 therapy before was allowed, and over 35% had some. Study-wide findings and caveats: Doses of 0.1 to 3.0 mg/kg were accompanied by clonal expansion of CD4+ and CD8+ blood T cells by week 6.

Cycle 7 day 1, cycle 4 day 1, and baseline were the timepoints at which blood was sampled. This table comes from immunoSEQ multiplex PCR, and its TCRdb copy is limited to in-frame clones, with some not included. The table includes tens of thousands of clones, about 81% detected once. The CDR3 sequence is 14 residues long. V was pared by 5 bases and J by 1 base, with 2 bases of the junction left unmatched. Germline V gene lookup returns CDR1 SGHNT and CDR2 YENEEA. This TCR was sampled from an adult with an advanced solid tumor such as melanoma, head and neck, liver or kidney cancer. Sequencing used CD4+ or CD8+ T cells sorted from blood, obtained in a trial of the OX40 agonist ivuxolimab. The chain carries TRBV11-3 and TRBJ2-3, with 8 nucleotides matching TRBD1. The CDR3 reads CASSPGQGTDTQYF. The CDR3 nucleotides read TGTGCCAGCAGCCCGGGACAGGGCACAGATACGCAGTATTTT.